Shown below are 24 T cell receptor beta chains from a single sample sequenced in a study of T cell repertoires in cytomegalovirus infection. TCRdb redid the calling of the reads with MiXCR, one entry per CDR3 protein. The repertoire holds about 770,000 distinct CDR3 sequences, 25% to 35% seen once, with less than 15% in the top ten. Their cognate antigens are unknown. The source material was cultured CD8+ T cells from PBMCs, sampled from culture after CMV antigen stimulation. These receptors all stem from a human donor in good health (CMV status not recorded). Some clones in this sample may be carry-over from other donors' samples.

The CDR3: CASRDGHSNQPQHF. The CDR3 DNA reads as TGTGCCAGCAGGGACGGACATAGCAATCAGCCCCAGCATTTT. The chain uses TRBV12-3 or TRBV12-4 and TRBJ1-5; D is possibly TRBD1 (5 bases). The CDR3 is 14 residues long. Trimming pared 6 bases from V and 0 bases from J, leaving 9 bases between.

CDR3 region: CASSLAGTGGPDDEQFF. CDR3 nucleotide sequence: TGTGCCAGCAGCTTAGCCGGGACAGGGGGCCCGGATGATGAGCAGTTCTTC. The chain combines TRBV7-9 with TRBJ2-1, with TRBD1 identical over 12 bases. Trimming cost V 0 bases and J 8 bases; bases outside gene matches: 8. Germline CDR1 SEHNR, CDR2 FQNEAQ (reference sequence). This CDR3 has 17 amino acids.

CDR3 loop: CASSFRGLGDETQYF. As DNA, the CDR3 is TGTGCCAGCAGCTTCAGAGGGTTGGGGGACGAGACCCAGTACTTC. The chain recombines TRBV11-2 with TRBJ2-5; D tentatively reads TRBD1 or TRBD2 (5 bases each). V lost 3 bases to trimming and J lost 5 bases, with 16 bases between them. The CDR3 has 15 residues. Germline V gives CDR1 SGHAT, CDR2 FQNNGV.

This clonotype was observed at least ten times. The genes are TRBV9 and TRBJ1-1, with unresolved D. There are 15 residues in the CDR3. Between the trimmed V and J ends, which lost 0 bases and 6 bases, there was a span of 15 bases. CDR1 and CDR2 from the germline V gene are SGDLS and YYNGEE. CDR3 DNA sequence: TGTGCCAGCAGCGTAGGAGGCGAAAGGGAGGCTGAAGCTTTCTTT. Encoded protein: CASSVGGEREAEAFF.

The chain is built from TRBV12-3 or TRBV12-4 and TRBJ1-3; D is undetermined. The V and J ends lost 3 bases and 2 bases respectively, with 8 bases between them. The CDR3 is made up of 14 amino acids. The CDR3 protein is CASSFGPAGNTIYF. For the CDR3, the DNA is TGTGCCAGCAGTTTCGGGCCGGCTGGAAACACCATATATTTT.

This clonotype showed up just a few times. The genes are TRBV12-3 or TRBV12-4 and TRBJ2-1, with 8 bases aligning to TRBD1. The CDR3 sequence is 15 residues long. The V segment lost 7 bases and the J segment 3 bases; nucleotides outside the gene matches: 8. CDR3 in amino acids: CASITGGKGYNEQFF. The CDR3, as DNA: TGTGCCAGCATCACAGGGGGGAAAGGCTACAATGAGCAGTTCTTC.

The chain is built from TRBV5-1 and TRBJ2-5, with 9 bases identical to TRBD2. CDR3 length: 16 residues. V lost 0 bases and J lost 5; bases outside the gene matches: 8. Germline assignment: CDR1 SGHRS and CDR2 YFSETQ. CDR3 DNA: TGCGCCAGCAGCTTGGCCCAAGCGGGGGGCTCGGAGACCCAGTACTTC. Its protein product is CASSLAQAGGSETQYF.

Details on this clonotype: A much more abundant neighbour one base away suggests this may be a read error. The rearrangement joins TRBV11-2 to TRBJ1-2; tentatively, D is TRBD1 (5 bases). Germline CDR1 and CDR2: SGHAT and FQNNGV. Trimming stripped 5 bases from V and 2 bases from J, with 9 bases between. The CDR3 length is 13 residues. The chain's CDR3 is CASSHGGNYGYTF. Here the CDR3 DNA reads TGTGCCAGCAGCCACGGGGGGAACTATGGCTACACCTTC.

The count of this clonotype is one. The rearrangement links TRBV6-2 or TRBV6-3 to TRBJ2-5; TRBD1 might be the D (6 bases). From germline, CDR1 is MNHEY and CDR2 SVGEGT. The CDR3 has 16 amino acids. V was clipped by 0 bases and J by 2 bases, with 13 bases between them. The CDR3 DNA sequence: TGTGCCAGCAGTTACTCGCCGACAGACAGGCAAGAGACCCAGTACTTC. Translating it yields CASSYSPTDRQETQYF.

The chain uses TRBV10-2 and TRBJ1-1; 9 bases agree with TRBD1. The germline CDR1 and CDR2 sequences are WSHSY and SAAADI. Trimming at V came to 6 bases and at J to 4 bases, leaving 9 bases not matched to a gene. The CDR3 runs to 15 residues. CDR3 nucleotide sequence: TGCGCCAGCAGCGCATCTGGACAGGGGCGCACTGAAGCTTTCTTT. It is translated as CASSASGQGRTEAFF.

This clonotype has at least ten counts. This chain uses TRBV7-8 with TRBJ1-2, with D unresolved. Trimming shortened V by 6 bases and J by 7 bases, and 21 bases separated the two germline ends. Germline loops: CDR1 SGHVS, CDR2 FQNEAQ. The CDR3 length is 15 residues. The DNA for the CDR3 is TGTGCCAGCAGACCCCCGTCCGGGCATAGGGCTGGCTACACCTTC. It is translated as CASRPPSGHRAGYTF.

This clonotype was detected ten times or more. The V gene is TRBV7-3, the J gene TRBJ1-1, with D perhaps TRBD1 (6 bases). CDR1 and CDR2 (germline): SGHTA, FQGTGA. CDR3 length: 18 residues. Trimming stripped 2 bases from V and 0 bases from J, with 19 bases between. The CDR3 nucleotides read TGTGCCAGCAGCTTAGCAGGGGTGGGTTTAATCCTGAACACTGAAGCTTTCTTT. This encodes CASSLAGVGLILNTEAFF.

There are a few counts of this clonotype. The genes are TRBV12-3 or TRBV12-4 and TRBJ2-2; D remains unclear. The V end was cut by 5 bases, the J end by 5 bases, with 9 bases between. The CDR3 is 13 amino acids. The CDR3 protein is CASSTQDTGELFF. CDR3 bases: TGTGCCAGCAGTACGCAGGATACCGGGGAGCTGTTTTTT.

This chain uses TRBV7-6 with TRBJ2-3; 8 nucleotides align to TRBD2. Germline values: CDR1 SGHVS, CDR2 FNYEAQ. V lost 1 base and J lost 2; bases outside the gene matches: 8. The CDR3 runs to 17 residues. Here the CDR3 DNA reads TGTGCCAGCAGCTTAGTCGGGGGGGGCCTGCCCACAGATACGCAGTATTTT. Translation gives CASSLVGGGLPTDTQYF.

V gene TRBV27 combines with J gene TRBJ1-2, with D possibly being TRBD1 (5 bases). The V end was cut by 3 bases, the J end by 3 bases, with 17 bases between. Germline V gives CDR1 MNHEY, CDR2 SMNVEV (reference sequence). The CDR3 extends over 16 amino acids. The CDR3 DNA reads TGTGCCAGCAGTTTCATAGGGCAGGGATTAGACTATGGCTACACCTTC. It yields the protein CASSFIGQGLDYGYTF.

The genes are TRBV7-2 and TRBJ1-1, with 7 bases matching TRBD1. The CDR3 totals 12 residues. Germline V CDR1 and CDR2: SGHTA, FQGNSA. The J segment lost 11 bases and the V segment lost 1 base, leaving 4 bases of the junction unmatched. CDR3: CASSLGGGWAFF. The CDR3 DNA follows: TGTGCCAGCAGCTTAGGAGGGGGCTGGGCTTTCTTT.

On this clonotype itself: At one end, the junction sequence differs from germline, possibly due to a read error. This sequence joins TRBV5-5 and TRBJ2-1, with TRBD2 identical over 9 bases. The CDR3 covers 13 residues. Per germline, CDR1 SGHKS and CDR2 YYEKEE (reference sequence). The chain's CDR3 is CASSGGSGGSSHF. The CDR3, as DNA: TGTGCCAGCAGCGGCGGGAGCGGGGGGTCGTCTCATTTC.

This sequence joins TRBV20-1 and TRBJ1-2; D remains ambiguous. The ends were cut back, 6 bases at V and 6 bases at J, with 11 bases in the middle. Germline CDR1 DFQATT, CDR2 SNEGSKA (reference sequence). The CDR3 runs 11 residues. CDR3 in amino acids: CSAPGYDGYTF. The CDR3 DNA is TGCAGTGCGCCCGGATACGATGGCTACACCTTC.

As to this clonotype: The junction departs from the called germline gene at one end, perhaps through a read error. The chain joins TRBV7-9 to TRBJ1-4; D is perhaps TRBD1 (5 bases). The CDR3 covers 16 residues. Germline loops: CDR1 SEHNR, CDR2 FQNEAQ (reference sequence). The CDR3 loop is CACSLEKGPVGEKLFF. CDR3 nucleotide sequence: TGTGCCTGCAGCTTGGAGAAGGGGCCCGTGGGGGAAAAACTGTTTTTT. Supplemented by reference TRBV7-9 and TRBJ1-4, the full variable domain reads DTGVSQNPRHKITKRGQNVTFRCDPISEHNRLYWYRQTLGQGPEFLTYFQNEAQLEKSRLLSDRFSAERPKGSFSTLEIQRTEQGDSAMYLCACSLEKGPVGEKLFFGSGTQLSVL.

This sequence joins TRBV13 and TRBJ1-2; D ambiguous. The CDR3 is 15 amino acids. Germline CDR1 is PRHDT and CDR2 is FYEKMQ (reference sequence). The V gene lost 4 bases and the J gene lost 1 base, with 13 bases spanning the gap. The CDR3 DNA reads as TGTGCCAGCAGCTATCACAGAGGAATTAACTATGGCTACACCTTC. Protein sequence: CASSYHRGINYGYTF.

The chain recombines TRBV28 with TRBJ1-5; D ambiguous. The CDR3 sequence is 13 residues long. V dropped 1 base and J dropped 5 bases, with 6 bases sitting between them. CDR1 MDHEN and CDR2 SYDVKM come from the germline V gene. CDR3 region: CASSLSFHQPQHF. DNA of the CDR3: TGTGCCAGCAGTTTATCGTTCCATCAGCCCCAGCATTTT.

The chain has TRBV6-2 or TRBV6-3 and TRBJ1-3; no clear D gene. V was clipped by 2 bases and J by 2 bases, with 10 bases between them. This CDR3 region has 15 residues. Looked up from germline, CDR1 is MNHEY and CDR2 is SVGEGT. This CDR3 is CASSYGGSPGNTIYF. The CDR3 coding sequence is TGTGCCAGCAGTTACGGCGGGTCCCCTGGAAACACCATATATTTT.

The chain uses TRBV24-1 and TRBJ2-5; 10 bases are a match to TRBD2. The CDR3 contains 15 residues. The germline CDR1 and CDR2 sequences are KGHDR and SFDVKD. V shed 3 bases, J shed 5 bases, and the junction held 5 bases outside the gene matches. The CDR3 is CATSDGAGGPETQYF. DNA of the CDR3: TGTGCCACCAGTGATGGAGCGGGGGGGCCGGAGACCCAGTACTTC.

V and J are TRBV4-1 and TRBJ2-1; 7 nucleotides line up with TRBD2. V dropped 0 bases and J dropped 3; count of bases not matched to a gene: 5. CDR1 and CDR2 (germline): MGHRA, YSYEKL. This CDR3 comprises 16 residues. The CDR3 coding sequence is TGCGCCAGCAGCCAAGATCACAGCGGGGACTACAATGAGCAGTTCTTC. It translates to CASSQDHSGDYNEQFF.